Given below is one TCR beta chain in context. This sample is drawn from a study of cytomegalovirus exposure and HLA in healthy donors. This CDR3 has 15 amino acids. V was shortened by 0 bases and J by 1 base, with 9 bases between the two germline ends. Germline V gene sequence: CDR1 ENHRY, CDR2 SYGVKD. Both 60 Vbeta primers and 13 Jbeta primers went into the PCR. Using immunoSEQ multiplex PCR, the repertoire was profiled, and TCRdb retains in-frame clones only, with some absent. There are approximately 190,000 clones in the sample; 70% to 80% occur only once, and approximately 2.1% lies in the top ten.

The chain is built from TRBV10-3 and TRBJ1-1; no firm D call. What was sequenced was PBMCs. The TCR originated in a woman in her twenties or thirties in good health and CMV-seropositive. DNA of the CDR3: TGTGCCATCAGTGAGTCTACCCGGGGGAACACTGAAGCTTTCTTT. Encoded protein: CAISESTRGNTEAFF.